Listed here are 11 T cell receptor beta chains from one sample, sequenced in a study of response to subunit inactivated influenza vaccine. TCRdb re-called the RT-PCR reads with MiXCR, one entry per CDR3 protein. The table lists around 470,000 distinct CDR3 sequences, roughly 7.9% of them singletons. Sequenced material: PBMCs from blood, taken roughly 24 months after vaccination. The receptor source for this set is a man between 50 and 69 years old who received an inactivated influenza vaccine.

This clonotype was seen many times. The chain uses TRBV20-1 and TRBJ2-1; tentative D call: TRBD2 (5 bases). CDR3 length equals 13 residues. Between the trimmed V and J ends, which lost 3 bases and 3 bases, there was a span of 9 bases. Germline values: CDR1 DFQATT, CDR2 SNEGSKA (reference sequence). Here the CDR3 DNA reads TGCAGTGCTAGTCGGGGAGTCTACAATGAGCAGTTCTTC. Amino acid sequence: CSASRGVYNEQFF.

In its sample, this clonotype was seen many times. CDR3 in DNA: TGCGCCAGCAGCCAAAGACGAGGGACTAGCGGGATTACGACCTACAATGAGCAGTTCTTC. It is translated as CASSQRRGTSGITTYNEQFF. V is TRBV4-3 and J is TRBJ2-1, with TRBD2 matching over 13 bases. CDR1 and CDR2 from the germline V gene are LGHNA and YSLEER. The CDR3 is 20 residues long. V lost 2 bases and J lost 2; bases outside the gene matches: 12.

The chain has TRBV9 and TRBJ1-6; D is perhaps TRBD1 (5 bases). CDR1 is SGDLS, CDR2 YYNGEE, per germline. The V end was cut by 0 bases, the J end by 5 bases, with 9 bases between. This CDR3 comprises 15 residues. The CDR3 protein is CASSVEGYDNSPLHF. Here the CDR3 DNA reads TGTGCCAGCAGCGTAGAGGGGTACGATAATTCACCCCTCCACTTT.

This clonotype has a count of ten or more. This chain joins TRBV24-1 and TRBJ2-1; D not resolved. Trimming stripped 11 bases from V and 7 bases from J, with 17 bases between. Germline values: CDR1 KGHDR, CDR2 SFDVKD. The CDR3 sequence is 13 residues long. The CDR3: CAISLGTGNEQFF. The CDR3 nucleotides are TGTGCCATCAGCCTGGGCACCGGGAATGAGCAGTTCTTC.

This clonotype was seen only a few times. The chain combines TRBV7-9 with TRBJ1-2; possibly TRBD1 for D (6 bases). CDR1 and CDR2 (germline): SEHNR, FQNEAQ (reference sequence). The germline V and J ends were trimmed by 1 base and 5 bases, with 14 bases remaining between them. CDR3 size: 15 residues. The CDR3 region has the DNA TGTGCCAGCAGCTTAGGTGGGGGGCAAAGATATGGCTACACCTTC. It yields the protein CASSLGGGQRYGYTF.

The chain joins TRBV4-3 to TRBJ2-1; D perhaps matches TRBD2 (6 bases). There are 13 residues in the CDR3. V was clipped by 2 bases and J by 10 bases, with 12 bases between them. Germline V lookup: CDR1 LGHNA, CDR2 YSLEER. In DNA form, the CDR3 reads TGCGCCAGCAGCCAACATCGGGCGGGAGAGCAGTTCTTC. Translating it yields CASSQHRAGEQFF.

The J gene is TRBJ2-3, the V gene TRBV7-2; a possible D gene is TRBD1 (6 bases). V dropped 5 bases and J dropped 6 bases, with 12 bases sitting between them. Germline V gene data show CDR1 as SGHTA and CDR2 as FQGNSA. The CDR3 consists of 13 residues. The CDR3 DNA is TGTGCCAGCAGCCCTCAGGGGCCGGATACGCAGTATTTT. It yields the protein CASSPQGPDTQYF.

Many counts were recorded for this clonotype. This rearrangement joins TRBV20-1 to TRBJ1-1; maybe TRBD1 (6 bases). This CDR3 has 14 residues. The germline V gene encodes CDR1 DFQATT and CDR2 SNEGSKA (reference sequence). The germline V and J ends were trimmed by 2 bases and 1 base, with 11 bases remaining between them. CDR3 DNA sequence: TGCAGTGCTAGAAAGGGACACACGAACACTGAAGCTTTCTTT. Translated, it gives CSARKGHTNTEAFF.

The chain combines TRBV29-1 with TRBJ2-7, with a tentative D call TRBD1 (6 bases). In germline, CDR1 is SQVTM, CDR2 ANQGSEA. This CDR3 region has 14 residues. V lost 7 bases, J lost 0 bases, and 16 bases lay in between. CDR3 DNA: TGCAGCGCGAAGCAGGGGCCGAGCTCCTACGAGCAGTACTTC. This encodes CSAKQGPSSYEQYF.

This clonotype was seen at least ten times. The V gene is TRBV7-3, the J gene TRBJ2-1; weak D call: TRBD1 (6 bases). In germline, CDR1 is SGHTA, CDR2 FQGTGA. CDR3 size: 13 residues. V was cut by 5 bases and J by 3 bases, with 8 bases left in between. The CDR3 loop is CASSPQGYNEQFF. CDR3 DNA sequence: TGTGCCAGCAGCCCACAGGGCTACAATGAGCAGTTCTTC. Filled out from reference TRBV7-3 and TRBJ2-1, the complete variable domain reads GAGVSQTPSNKVTEKGKYVELRCDPISGHTALYWYRQSLGQGPEFLIYFQGTGAADDSGLPNDRFFAVRPEGSVSTLKIQRTERGDSAVYLCASSPQGYNEQFFGPGTRLTVL.

This clonotype was seen at least ten times. V is TRBV2 and J is TRBJ2-2; TRBD2 agrees at 7 bases. Germline V gene lookup returns CDR1 SNHLY and CDR2 FYNNEI. This CDR3 spans 13 amino acids. The J segment lost 8 bases and the V segment lost 4 bases, leaving 4 bases of the junction unmatched. CDR3 residues: CASSGEGPGELFF. As DNA, the CDR3 is TGTGCCAGCAGTGGGGAGGGCCCGGGGGAGCTGTTTTTT.